One and the same sample provided the 2 T cell receptor beta chains below, sequenced in a study of blood T cell repertoires in COVID-19. Clones were sequenced by immunoSEQ multiplex PCR, and TCRdb holds only the in-frame ones, with some missing. The data hold roughly 150,000 clones, with around 88% observed a single time. The material sequenced was peripheral blood. The receptors derive from a human donor in a cohort sampled during active COVID-19.

The chain uses TRBV12-3 or TRBV12-4 and TRBJ2-1; D perhaps matches TRBD1 (7 bases). The V and J ends lost 6 bases and 12 bases respectively, with 15 bases between them. CDR3 length equals 12 residues. CDR3 protein: CASSPQGGTQFF. The CDR3 region has the DNA TGTGCCAGCAGCCCCCAGGGGGGAACGCAGTTCTTC.

The chain combines TRBV6-5 with TRBJ1-2, with D uncertain. Germline CDR1 is MNHEY and CDR2 is SVGAGI. Trimming removed 7 bases from V and 2 bases from J, with 14 bases in between. The CDR3 length is 14 residues. CDR3 nucleotide sequence: TGTGCCAGCATCTACCAGGCGGGAAACTATGGCTACACCTTC. It codes for CASIYQAGNYGYTF.